The clone carrying this T cell receptor beta chain was seen a handful of times. Its specificity is not known. Every bit of the isolated RNA underwent reverse transcription, so sequencing read expressed TCRB transcripts. Naive, central memory and regulatory T cell samples yielded a few million reads on average. Assay used: immunoSEQ multiplex PCR; TCRdb lists only in-frame clones, some missing. Among around 690,000 clones listed, around 11% were seen once. The sample originates from a study of beta chain features in type 1 diabetes. Overall study findings and caveats: Shorter TCRB CDR3s, moderately but significantly so, were found in Type 1 diabetes patients in all four CD4+ subsets.

The length of the CDR3 is 17 residues. Germline V gene data show CDR1 as SGHRS and CDR2 as YFSETQ. The J segment lost 4 bases and the V segment lost 3 bases, leaving 16 bases of the junction unmatched. The authors took one heparinised blood draw, averaging roughly 120 mL, from each donor. Sequencing was performed on naive CD4+ T cells from blood. The chain combines TRBV5-1 with TRBJ2-7; TRBD1 matches 7 bases. The sequence was collected from a man aged 30-40 years with type 1 diabetes. The CDR3 here is CASSYSDRAYVGYEQYF. In DNA form, the CDR3 reads TGCGCCAGCAGCTATTCTGACAGGGCCTACGTGGGGTACGAGCAGTACTTC. Looking up the rest from reference TRBV5-1 and TRBJ2-7 gives the full variable domain: KAGVTQTPRYLIKTRGQQVTLSCSPISGHRSVSWYQQTPGQGLQFLFEYFSETQRNKGNFPGRFSGRQFSNSRSEMNVSTLELGDSALYLCASSYSDRAYVGYEQYFGPGTRLTVT.